This is a list of T cell receptor beta chains from one sample in a study of Ad26.COV2.S vaccination and SARS-CoV-2 variants. Generated by immunoSEQ multiplex PCR, the TCRdb table keeps only in-frame clones and is missing some. The repertoire has around 370,000 clones, under 95% of them found once; the top ten carry 3% to 5%. The source was peripheral blood, collected after recovery from COVID-19. The receptors derive from a human donor who had recovered from COVID-19. The CDR3 runs from the conserved cysteine through the conserved F or W. Fields, in order: CDR3 protein, J gene, V gene.

CARRVSSYEQYF | TRBJ2-7 | TRBV21-1
CASSPWTSGEQYF | TRBJ2-7 | TRBV5-1
CASSGAKNIQYF | TRBJ2-4 | TRBV9
CASSLGQEYNEQFF | TRBJ2-1 | TRBV5-1
CASSRPGAGRHNEQFF | TRBJ2-1 | TRBV14
CASSLTHGSQETQYF | TRBJ2-5 | TRBV7-6
CASPREGAFF | TRBJ1-1 | TRBV7-6
CASSPRLEGLAARDTQYF | TRBJ2-3 | TRBV5-1
CASSPLQQGPPHNSPLHF | TRBJ1-6 | TRBV18
CASSPGQGRGYTF | TRBJ1-2 | TRBV6-5
CASTLYGTQYF | TRBJ2-3 | TRBV5-1
CATSRVGPYNEQFF | TRBJ2-1 | TRBV15
CASSASNYQPQHF | TRBJ1-5 | TRBV6-2/TRBV6-3
CASSLGQPSGANVLTF | TRBJ2-6 | TRBV5-4
CASSQSPGLNTEAFF | TRBJ1-1 | TRBV14
CATSREQVNTEAFF | TRBJ1-1 | TRBV15
CASSHQTGHVSYEQYF | TRBJ2-7 | TRBV23-1
CASSQFVWAEAFF | TRBJ1-1 | TRBV16
CASSLTGGRRGDIQYF | TRBJ2-4 | TRBV19
CSAGGNGYTF | TRBJ1-2 | TRBV29-1
CASNRQARSAYGYTF | TRBJ1-2 | TRBV2
CASSLGHYGYTF | TRBJ1-2 | TRBV5-8
CASSLETDPFYEQYF | TRBJ2-7 | TRBV7-2
CASSALGAGTEAFF | TRBJ1-1 | TRBV25-1
CASSLTSGVSQETQYF | TRBJ2-5 | TRBV5-1
CASSPDLNTEAFF | TRBJ1-1 | TRBV18
CASSYYVGSNTGELFF | TRBJ2-2 | TRBV6-5
CSVVRGPLETQYF | TRBJ2-5 | TRBV29-1
CASSLEGYTGELFF | TRBJ2-2 | TRBV5-4
CASSLGAGLDTQYF | TRBJ2-3 | TRBV5-6
CASSYSGSGGVETQYF | TRBJ2-5 | TRBV6-5
CASSIDHPRAEQYF | TRBJ2-7 | TRBV19
CASSTDREFGAFF | TRBJ1-1 | TRBV18
CASSLTGLGEAFF | TRBJ1-1 | TRBV7-9
CASSQEGGLNQPQHF | TRBJ1-5 | TRBV5-4
CASSVGSGYTF | TRBJ1-2 | TRBV9
CASTGDAYYGYTF | TRBJ1-2 | TRBV16
CASSPPRGTGTEAFF | TRBJ1-1 | TRBV7-9
CASKNGPYEQYF | TRBJ2-7 | TRBV2
CASSTPGQGPYEQYF | TRBJ2-7 | TRBV6-5
CASSLDSQNTEAFF | TRBJ1-1 | TRBV7-9
CASSQRPQGDGYTF | TRBJ1-2 | TRBV3-1/TRBV3-2
CASSYRGAYGYTF | TRBJ1-2 | TRBV10-1
CASSQGQGPDTQYF | TRBJ2-3 | TRBV3-1/TRBV3-2
CASSSLQGARETQYF | TRBJ2-5 | TRBV5-1
CASSYGADSVYSNQPQHF | TRBJ1-5 | TRBV6-2/TRBV6-3
CASSGGAYNQPQHF | TRBJ1-5 | TRBV19
CASSGGDSDSEQYF | TRBJ2-7 | TRBV9
CASSRTGGNQPQHF | TRBJ1-5 | TRBV21-1
CASSPLRVGGLQETQYF | TRBJ2-5 | TRBV5-5
CASSLELAGAYEQYF | TRBJ2-7 | TRBV7-6
CASSSDRADGYTF | TRBJ1-2 | TRBV19
CAISESSRNTEAFF | TRBJ1-1 | TRBV10-3
CASSQDPSGGAQIYEQYF | TRBJ2-7 | TRBV4-1
CASSDTGGSYNSPLHF | TRBJ1-6 | TRBV6-1
CASSRDPGTGHVRTSTNEKLFF | TRBJ1-4 | TRBV5-1
CASSEHTVSGNTIYF | TRBJ1-3 | TRBV6-1
CASSFTGGASNSPLHF | TRBJ1-6 | TRBV11-2
CASSLGQGGYEQYF | TRBJ2-7 | TRBV5-1